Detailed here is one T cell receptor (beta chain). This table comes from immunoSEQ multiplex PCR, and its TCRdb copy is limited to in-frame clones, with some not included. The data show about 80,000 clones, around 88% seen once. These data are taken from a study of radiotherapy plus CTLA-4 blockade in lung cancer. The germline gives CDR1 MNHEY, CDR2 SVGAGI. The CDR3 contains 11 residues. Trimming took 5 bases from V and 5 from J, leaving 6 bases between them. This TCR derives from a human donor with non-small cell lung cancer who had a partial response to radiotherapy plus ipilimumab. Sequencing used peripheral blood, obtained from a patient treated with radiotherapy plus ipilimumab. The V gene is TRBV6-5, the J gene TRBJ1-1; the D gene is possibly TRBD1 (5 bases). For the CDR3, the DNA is TGTGCCAGCAGTCGGGGGACTGAAGCTTTCTTT. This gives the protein CASSRGTEAFF.